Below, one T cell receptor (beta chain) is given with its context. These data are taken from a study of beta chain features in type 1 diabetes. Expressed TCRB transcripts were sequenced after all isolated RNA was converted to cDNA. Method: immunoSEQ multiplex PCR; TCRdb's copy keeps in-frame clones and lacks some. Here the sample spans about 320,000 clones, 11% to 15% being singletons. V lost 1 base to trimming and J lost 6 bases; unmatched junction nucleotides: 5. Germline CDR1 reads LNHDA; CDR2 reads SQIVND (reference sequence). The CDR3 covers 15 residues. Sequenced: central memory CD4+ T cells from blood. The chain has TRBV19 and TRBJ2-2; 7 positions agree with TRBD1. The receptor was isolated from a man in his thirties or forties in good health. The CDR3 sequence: CASSIATGSPGELFF. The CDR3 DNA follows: TGTGCCAGTAGTATAGCGACAGGGTCGCCCGGGGAGCTGTTTTTT.